Listed here is a single T cell receptor (beta chain). This clone was observed a single time. Its antigen is currently not known. No qualities accompany the bases; no much larger clone lies one base away. This entry is derived from a study of shared clonotypes between healthy human individuals (dated by TCRdb to the early 2020s). Background on the whole study: The cohort included three men and a couple of women between 18 and 49 years of age. Different laboratories and diverse techniques were used to prepare libraries and sequence TCR repertoires, to increase sequencing depth and limit assay-specific biases. Leukapheresis yielded between about 0.85 and 10 billion PBMCs per donor. Blood TCR repertoires of about 5 healthy adults were deeply sequenced to estimate repertoire size and the extent of clonotype sharing between individuals. The investigation overall reported the following: Sampling was limited to blood, and TCR repertoires in tissue likely differ from TCR repertoires in blood. Pairwise subsampling led to the expectation that sequencing depth would affect the degree of clonotype sharing among donors. The genetic and exposure-history diversity represented was limited by the small number of donors.

Using the deep immunoSEQ assay, multiplex PCR amplified TCR CDR3 regions from genomic DNA. Extracted genomic DNA from each cell subset was distributed evenly across all wells of several immunoSEQ 96-well plates, and each plate was treated as a replicate. For unsorted PBMC, about 300 ng genomic DNA, equal to around 30,000 T cell genomes, was loaded into each replicate PCR. Ten immunoSEQ deep assay plates were used to sequence unsorted PBMC genomic DNA. The purified libraries were quantified using a Qubit 3.0 fluorometer, sized with a Bioanalyzer 2100, and then quantified again using the KAPA Library Quantification kit. Each immunoSEQ 96-well plate was sequenced on its own single-read 150-cycle Illumina NextSeq 550 flow cell. The published analysis was carried out like this. Because only junctional sequences without quality scores were contained in the immunoSEQ output, filtering matching that applied to full-length reads could not be performed. Sequences were annotated with PyIR, a Python wrapper for IgBLAST v1.9, using IMGT germline references to assign V/J genes and CDR3. Reads were removed for weak V/J assignments (E-value above 1e-6), missing CDR3, stop codons, out-of-frame junctions, or ambiguous translated residues. A V3J clonotype was defined by an identical inferred V gene, J gene, and CDR3 amino acid sequence. Percentage overlap between repertoires was calculated by dividing the number of shared unique clonotypes by the size of the smaller repertoire. RTK rarefaction, the Chao1 estimator, and Recon v2.1 estimates of unobserved clonotypes were used to assess repertoire richness. Here the immuneACCESS table is served through TCRdb, limited to in-frame sequences with V and J called. Missing clones are a known gap in these copies; in checked studies unresolved V genes cover under half, and the rest lacks a known reason. The V and J calls and clone size were taken over from that table, and D and trimming were inferred from the DNA. For this sample there are approximately 500,000 clones; nearly 80% appear just once. Of the sample, about an eighth falls within the top ten clones.

Healthy HIV-negative adults with no recently reported acute infections or vaccinations were included as donors. Only Caucasian adults living in Nashville, Tennessee, USA were represented among the donors. In the unsorted samples, roughly 90 million PBMCs were counted, and genomic DNA was extracted using the QIAamp DNA Blood Mini kit. After blood collection by leukapheresis, PBMCs were isolated using Ficoll-Histopaque density gradient centrifugation and then cryopreserved in the vapor phase of liquid nitrogen. The CDR3 sequence holds 15 residues, the cysteine and phenylalanine included. Only CDR3 DNA is held: 45 bases, read in frame from base 1. CDR1 is given as MGHRA and CDR2 as YSYEKL, both from the germline V gene. V lost 1 base and J lost 7 bases, and the count of bases not matched to a germline gene is 9.

The source is a woman aged 40 to 50 in good health. Some clones in this sample may be carry-over from other donors' samples. Specimen: PBMCs. The V gene is TRBV4-1 and the J gene is TRBJ2-7, with TRBD2 matching 8 junction bases. Here is the DNA: TGCGCCAGCAGCCAAGGGGAGGCGGGAGGAAGAGAGCAGTACTTC. Protein translation: CASSQGEAGGREQYF.